A selection of T cell receptor beta chains follows, all from one sample in a study of blood T cell repertoires in COVID-19. Repertoires were generated with immunoSEQ multiplex PCR, while TCRdb's copy carries only in-frame clones and drops some. The sample records about 62,000 clones, roughly 89% being singletons. Sequenced input: peripheral blood. The receptors originated from a human donor in a cohort sampled during active COVID-19. CDR3s include the opening cysteine and the closing phenylalanine or tryptophan.

cdr3_aa cdr3_length j_call v_call
CASIEVSVDPGDEQFF 16 TRBJ2-1 TRBV2
CASSLMSAGFSGNTIYF 17 TRBJ1-3 TRBV5-1
CASSPTGPRGHEAFF 15 TRBJ1-1 TRBV28
CASSFSPGNTIYF 13 TRBJ1-3 TRBV7-6
CASSLVGGESSYEQYF 16 TRBJ2-7 TRBV4-1
CAWGQGLYEQFF 12 TRBJ2-1 TRBV30
CASSRATGNNSPLHF 15 TRBJ1-6 TRBV7-9
CASSELGHQETQYF 14 TRBJ2-5 TRBV6-1
CASSLGELLSTGELFF 16 TRBJ2-2 TRBV7-6
CASSELGTGFRGYTF 15 TRBJ1-2 TRBV25-1
CAAQQADTQYF 11 TRBJ2-3 TRBV6-5
CASTLTSGSYNEQFF 15 TRBJ2-1 TRBV7-2
CASSQDGNRRYGYTF 15 TRBJ1-2 TRBV4-3
CASSLDGTSYYNEQFF 16 TRBJ2-1 TRBV7-2
CASSLGVASTGELFF 15 TRBJ2-2 TRBV27
CASGLAGLPRGYNEQFF 17 TRBJ2-1 TRBV12-5
CASSWGHANTEAFF 14 TRBJ1-1 TRBV19
CASSEGSAGYGYTF 14 TRBJ1-2 TRBV5-8
CAWGLATGELFF 12 TRBJ2-2 TRBV30
CASSLGWPGGQPQHF 15 TRBJ1-5 TRBV5-5
CASSLVLAEETQYF 14 TRBJ2-5 TRBV7-9
CASSVLRGGGKHYGYTF 17 TRBJ1-2 TRBV2
CASSKKGARSQETQYF 16 TRBJ2-5 TRBV7-8
CASSDWTSGGETQYF 15 TRBJ2-5 TRBV2
CASSFPEGNNEQFF 14 TRBJ2-1 TRBV27
CASSLEGTNEQFF 13 TRBJ2-1 TRBV28
CASSERTGQETQYF 14 TRBJ2-5 TRBV2
CASSLDLVAGGPGQETQYF 19 TRBJ2-5 TRBV11-2
CASSFPGLNIQYF 13 TRBJ2-4 TRBV5-4
CATTTGGVGEQYF 13 TRBJ2-7 TRBV6-5
CASSLEGLAGVEQFF 15 TRBJ2-1 TRBV7-6
CASSQGGLVVGETQYF 16 TRBJ2-5 TRBV4-3
CASTSGVNQPQHF 13 TRBJ1-5 TRBV12-3/TRBV12-4
CATRDTGELFF 11 TRBJ2-2 TRBV24-1
CSASETGGRNEQFF 14 TRBJ2-1 TRBV20-1
CASTLTDRENREQYF 15 TRBJ2-7 TRBV4-1